This passage covers 24 T cell receptor beta chains from one sample sequenced in a study of OX40 agonist ivuxolimab in advanced cancers. Clones were read by immunoSEQ multiplex PCR, and TCRdb kept only the in-frame ones, dropping some. The data contain 90,000 to 100,000 clones, roughly nine tenths of them singletons. This sample comprised CD4+ or CD8+ T cells sorted from blood, obtained in a trial of the OX40 agonist ivuxolimab. The receptors come from an adult with an advanced solid tumor such as melanoma, head and neck, liver or kidney cancer.

The chain couples TRBV15 to TRBJ1-5; tentatively, D is TRBD1 (6 bases). V dropped 1 base and J dropped 5 bases, with 15 bases sitting between them. Per the germline V gene, CDR1 is LNHNV and CDR2 is YYDKDF (reference sequence). The CDR3 is 16 amino acids. CDR3 in DNA: TGTGCCACCAGCAGAGTTCCAGGGGTCCGGGATCAGCCCCAGCATTTT. Translation gives CATSRVPGVRDQPQHF.

Only a few counts were recorded for this clone. V and J are TRBV28 and TRBJ1-3; the D gene is possibly TRBD1 (6 bases). V lost 10 bases, J lost 4 bases, and 20 bases lay in between. The germline V gene has CDR1 MDHEN and CDR2 SYDVKM. There are 15 residues in the CDR3. DNA of the CDR3: TGTGCCACCCACCGGGACACAGGATCCGGAAACACCATATATTTT. It is translated as CATHRDTGSGNTIYF.

The V gene is TRBV7-9, the J gene TRBJ1-2; D ambiguous. CDR3 length equals 12 residues. Germline assignment: CDR1 SEHNR and CDR2 FQNEAQ (reference sequence). V shed 5 bases and J shed 0 bases, with 4 bases lying between them. DNA for the CDR3: TGTGCCAGCAGCGCAGCTAACTATGGCTACACCTTC. Translation: CASSAANYGYTF.

This chain links TRBV7-2 with TRBJ1-2, with unresolved D. The CDR3 length is 14 residues. V was shortened by 7 bases and J by 1 base, with 13 bases between the two germline ends. Germline assignment: CDR1 SGHTA and CDR2 FQGNSA. Written as DNA, the CDR3 is TGTGCCAGCACTTCATCCCCCGGTAACTATGGCTACACCTTC. Amino acid sequence: CASTSSPGNYGYTF.

The chain carries TRBV11-2 and TRBJ1-1, with TRBD1 as a possible D gene (5 bases). Germline CDR1 and CDR2: SGHAT and FQNNGV. V lost 5 bases, J lost 3 bases, and 13 bases lay in between. This CDR3 is built from 14 residues. CDR3 amino acids: CASSIIIRDTEAFF. For the CDR3, the DNA is TGTGCCAGCAGCATAATCATCAGGGACACTGAAGCTTTCTTT.

In regard to this clone: Other DNA sequences within the sample encode an identical CDR3. J is TRBJ2-5 and V is TRBV7-2; TRBD2 matches at 15 bases. The CDR3 is 16 amino acids. The trim removed 5 bases at V and 4 bases at J, leaving 5 bases unmatched. Per the germline V gene, CDR1 is SGHTA and CDR2 is FQGNSA. Here the CDR3 reads CASSLGLAGGGETQYF. The DNA for the CDR3 is TGTGCCAGCAGCCTTGGACTAGCGGGAGGGGGAGAGACCCAGTACTTC.

The chain joins TRBV30 to TRBJ2-5; 8 nucleotides match TRBD2. The CDR3 has 15 residues. Germline-derived CDR1 and CDR2 are GTSNPN and SVGIG (reference sequence). V lost 0 bases and J lost 5; bases outside the gene matches: 8. Written as DNA, the CDR3 is TGTGCCTGGAGTGTACGGAGCGGGGGAGGCGAGACCCAGTACTTC. Its protein product is CAWSVRSGGGETQYF.

To note about this clone: A read error may produce the germline difference seen at one junction end. The J gene is TRBJ2-2, the V gene TRBV7-7; 7 bases map to TRBD1. Germline assignment: CDR1 SSHAT and CDR2 FNYEAQ (reference sequence). This CDR3 spans 14 amino acids. CDR3 sequence (DNA): TGTGCTAGCAGCCAAGACAGGGTAACCGGGGAGCTGTTTTTT. Amino acid sequence: CASSQDRVTGELFF.

This clone appeared a few times. The CDR3 nucleotides are TGTGCCTCCCGGGGGGCAGTGAATAGCAATCAGCCCCAGCATTTT. Translation: CASRGAVNSNQPQHF. The chain employs TRBV28 and TRBJ1-5; TRBD1 is a possible D gene (6 bases). CDR3 length: 15 residues. CDR1 is MDHEN, CDR2 SYDVKM, per germline. The V and J ends lost 11 bases and 0 bases respectively, with 17 bases between them.

There are a few counts of this clone. The rearrangement links TRBV5-5 to TRBJ1-5; no clear D. Germline V gene sequence: CDR1 SGHKS, CDR2 YYEKEE (reference sequence). The CDR3 extends over 13 amino acids. The V and J ends lost 4 bases and 3 bases respectively, with 8 bases between them. The CDR3 reads CASSPRPNQPQHF. CDR3 nucleotide sequence: TGTGCCAGCAGCCCAAGACCCAATCAGCCCCAGCATTTT.

This chain uses TRBV19 with TRBJ1-1; possibly TRBD1 for D (5 bases). This CDR3 has 16 residues. Germline CDR1 is LNHDA and CDR2 is SQIVND (reference sequence). V lost 6 bases and J lost 3, with 20 bases in between. The CDR3 here is CASSPSGEGLDTEAFF. In nucleotides, the CDR3 is TGTGCCAGTAGCCCCTCGGGGGAGGGTTTGGACACTGAAGCTTTCTTT.

Only one count was recorded for this clone. The rearrangement uses TRBV15 and TRBJ2-7; D may be TRBD1 (6 bases). CDR3 length: 14 residues. CDR1 is LNHNV and CDR2 is YYDKDF in the germline V gene (reference sequence). The ends were cut back, 3 bases at V and 0 bases at J, with 9 bases in the middle. The CDR3 loop reads CATSRDSTSYEQYF. In DNA form, the CDR3 reads TGTGCCACCAGCAGGGACAGCACCTCCTACGAGCAGTACTTC.

The CDR3, as DNA: TGTGCCAGCAGTCTTGGACAGGGCGGCAATCAGCCCCAGCATTTT. Translated: CASSLGQGGNQPQHF. The chain joins TRBV28 to TRBJ1-5; 8 bases map to TRBD1. This CDR3 comprises 15 residues. J was trimmed by 2 bases and V by 5 bases; bases with no gene match: 5. Germline CDR1 and CDR2: MDHEN and SYDVKM.

The chain carries TRBV6-6 and TRBJ1-1; tentative D call: TRBD1 (5 bases). Deletions cut 4 bases from V and 2 bases from J, with 14 bases between. The CDR3 consists of 15 residues. Looked up from germline, CDR1 is MNHNY and CDR2 is SVGAGI (reference sequence). The CDR3 coding sequence is TGTGCCAGCAGTTTACGCAGGGCTCCCAACACTGAAGCTTTCTTT. Translation: CASSLRRAPNTEAFF.

This clone was picked up one time. This chain links TRBV5-6 with TRBJ2-3; D unclear. The germline V gene encodes CDR1 SGHDT and CDR2 YYEEEE. Trimming pared 0 bases from V and 0 bases from J, leaving 11 bases between. This CDR3 comprises 16 residues. The CDR3 DNA reads TGTGCCAGCAGCTTGGAGCTGCTATCTAGCACAGATACGCAGTATTTT. Encoded protein: CASSLELLSSTDTQYF.

V gene TRBV20-1 combines with J gene TRBJ1-1; D might be TRBD1 (5 bases). Per the germline V gene, CDR1 is DFQATT and CDR2 is SNEGSKA (reference sequence). The V end lost 3 bases, the J end lost 5 bases, and 7 bases lay between the germline ends. The CDR3 is made up of 11 amino acids. CDR3 bases: TGCAGTGCTAGGGGGCCTACTGAAGCTTTCTTT. This gives the protein CSARGPTEAFF.

This CDR3 reads CAWGQGRNEKLFF. CDR3 sequence (DNA): TGTGCCTGGGGTCAGGGACGGAATGAAAAACTGTTTTTT. The V call is TRBV30, the J call TRBJ1-4; a possible D gene is TRBD1 (5 bases). The CDR3 length is 13 residues. Germline loops: CDR1 GTSNPN, CDR2 SVGIG (reference sequence). V dropped 5 bases and J dropped 5 bases, with 12 bases sitting between them.

The chain combines TRBV28 with TRBJ1-5; 9 positions match TRBD1. With 6 bases clipped from V and 9 bases from J, the junction kept 9 bases outside the gene matches. The germline gives CDR1 MDHEN, CDR2 SYDVKM. The CDR3 has 14 amino acids. The CDR3 DNA is TGTGCCAGCAGCGTCGGACAGGACAGGGGGCCCCAGCATTTT. It yields the protein CASSVGQDRGPQHF.

The rearrangement uses TRBV6-5 and TRBJ1-3, with D perhaps matching TRBD1 (5 bases). Germline V gene sequence: CDR1 MNHEY, CDR2 SVGAGI. Trimming took 6 bases from V and 2 from J, leaving 14 bases between them. This CDR3 has 15 amino acids. The CDR3 spells CASRGSWGTGNTIYF. The CDR3 DNA is TGTGCCAGCAGAGGGTCGTGGGGGACTGGAAACACCATATATTTT.

In DNA form, the CDR3 reads TGCGCCAGCAGCTTAGCGGGCTCAACAGATACGCAGTATTTT. It yields the protein CASSLAGSTDTQYF. The chain recombines TRBV5-1 with TRBJ2-3; a possible D gene is TRBD2 (6 bases). The CDR3 is 14 residues long. V dropped 2 bases and J dropped 3 bases, with 10 bases sitting between them. Per germline, CDR1 SGHRS and CDR2 YFSETQ.

The gene calls are TRBV15 and TRBJ1-2, with D possibly being TRBD1 (6 bases). V was trimmed by 0 bases and J by 7 bases, leaving 12 bases between them. The V gene's germline CDR1 is LNHNV and CDR2 YYDKDF (reference sequence). The CDR3 runs to 14 residues. CDR3 bases: TGTGCCACCAGCAGAGAAGGGGGGAGTCGTGGCTACACCTTC. Protein sequence: CATSREGGSRGYTF.

The chain uses TRBV5-1 and TRBJ2-1, with no clear D. The CDR3 covers 13 residues. V gave up 0 bases and J gave up 8 bases, with 9 bases separating them. Germline V gene lookup returns CDR1 SGHRS and CDR2 YFSETQ. As DNA, the CDR3 is TGCGCCAGCAGCTTGGGGACGGCCTATGAGCAGTTCTTC. It codes for CASSLGTAYEQFF.

The chain carries TRBV9 and TRBJ2-5; D is perhaps TRBD2 (6 bases). Trimming stripped 4 bases from V and 5 bases from J, with 15 bases between. This CDR3 spans 14 amino acids. The V gene's germline CDR1 is SGDLS and CDR2 YYNGEE. The CDR3 is CASSPRTEGETQYF. The CDR3 region has the DNA TGTGCCAGCAGCCCCCGGACGGAGGGGGAGACCCAGTACTTC.

The V and J genes are TRBV5-1 and TRBJ2-2; 10 bases line up with TRBD1. The CDR3 sequence is 16 residues long. V dropped 3 bases and J dropped 5; count of bases not matched to a gene: 7. Germline loops: CDR1 SGHRS, CDR2 YFSETQ. CDR3 sequence: CASSSRTGGGTGELFF. The CDR3 DNA reads as TGCGCCAGCAGCTCCCGGACAGGGGGTGGAACCGGGGAGCTGTTTTTT.